This T cell receptor (beta chain) derives from a study of T cell repertoires in cytomegalovirus infection. On the study more broadly: Researchers turned to recently identified HLA-C-restricted CMV epitopes as well as well-studied HLA-B-restricted ones. An indication of both CMV infection and matching HLA type came from public TCR beta signatures. General observations from the study: Ex vivo, HLA-C-restricted CMV-specific TCR beta clonotypes prevailed over the rest of the response. Summed frequency of shared TCR beta families picked out CMV carriers who also had the relevant HLA.

TCRdb independently ran MiXCR on the reads; one entry per CDR3 protein. The sample holds approximately 910,000 distinct CDR3 sequences, 25% to 40% seen once. Comment on this clonotype: Its antigen is undetermined.

The CDR3 covers 14 residues. V was shortened by 1 base and J by 8 bases, with 13 bases between the two germline ends. Germline CDR1 reads SGHNT; CDR2 reads YYREEE (reference sequence). The V call is TRBV5-4, the J call TRBJ2-1; TRBD1 might be the D (5 bases). The sequencing used cultured CD8+ T cells from PBMCs, collected from culture after CMV antigen stimulation. This TCR came from a human donor in good health (CMV status not recorded). Some clones in this sample may be carry-over from other donors' samples. The CDR3 is CASSLPVQGYEQFF. As DNA, the CDR3 is TGTGCCAGCAGCTTGCCGGTGCAGGGCTATGAGCAGTTCTTC. The full variable domain, in which reference TRBV5-4 and TRBJ2-1 provide the parts outside the CDR3, is ETGVTQSPTHLIKTRGQQVTLRCSSQSGHNTVSWYQQALGQGPQFIFQYYREEENGRGNFPPRFSGLQFPNYSSELNVNALELDDSALYLCASSLPVQGYEQFFGPGTRLTVL.